The 7 T cell receptor beta chains below come from one sample, sequenced in a study of T cell repertoires in cytomegalovirus infection (dated 2019 in TCRdb). The instrument was an Illumina HiSeq 1500. TCRdb trimmed public reads at Q25 via fastp, called clones via MiXCR and kept in-frame beta chains. Each entry is one CDR3 protein sequence, shown with its most common DNA and genes. In this sample the table shows about 830,000 distinct CDR3 sequences, roughly 33% of which occur a single time. The ten top clones hold 12% of the sample. Their specific antigens are unknown. Sample treatment or condition, as interpreted from the label and publication: in vitro stimulation with specific CMV peptide epitopes to enrich CMV-specific T cells. The specimen comprised cultured CD8+ T cells from PBMCs, sampled from culture after CMV antigen stimulation. The receptors here all came from a human donor in good health (CMV status not recorded). Some clones in this sample may be carry-over from other donors' samples.

The chain employs TRBV6-6 and TRBJ2-7; the match to TRBD1 covers 8 bases. Per germline, CDR1 MNHNY and CDR2 SVGAGI (reference sequence). Germline trimming cut 0 bases from V and 0 bases from J; bases unmatched to any gene: 7. The CDR3 consists of 17 residues. CDR3 nucleotide sequence: TGTGCCAGCAGTTACTCGATGGGGGACAGGCACTCCTACGAGCAGTACGTC. This translates into CASSYSMGDRHSYEQYV.

This clonotype was picked up many times. The V gene is TRBV7-2, the J gene TRBJ1-1; tentative D call: TRBD1 (5 bases). The CDR3 is 14 amino acids. Germline-derived CDR1 and CDR2 are SGHTA and FQGNSA. V was cut by 4 bases and J by 2 bases, with 11 bases left in between. The CDR3 region is CASSSEGINTEAFF. As DNA, the CDR3 is TGTGCCAGCAGCTCAGAGGGGATAAACACTGAAGCTTTCTTT.

CDR3 loop: CASDGAGANYGYTF. CDR3 in DNA: TGTGCCAGCGACGGGGCAGGAGCTAACTATGGCTACACCTTC. The rearrangement links TRBV7-9 to TRBJ1-2; TRBD1 might be the D (5 bases). The CDR3 length is 14 residues. V dropped 8 bases and J dropped 0 bases, with 13 bases sitting between them. CDR1 and CDR2 (germline): SEHNR, FQNEAQ (reference sequence). The complete variable domain, with remaining parts taken from reference TRBV7-9 and TRBJ1-2, reads DTGVSQNPRHKITKRGQNVTFRCDPISEHNRLYWYRQTLGQGPEFLTYFQNEAQLEKSRLLSDRFSAERPKGSFSTLEIQRTEQGDSAMYLCASDGAGANYGYTFGSGTRLTVV.

The chain recombines TRBV20-1 with TRBJ1-2; 8 bases agree with TRBD1. Looked up from germline, CDR1 is DFQATT and CDR2 is SNEGSKA (reference sequence). Unmatched junction bases numbered 5, after V lost 4 bases and J lost 1 base. CDR3 length: 14 amino acids. The DNA for the CDR3 is TGCAGTGCTATAGAACAGGGGGATAACTATGGCTACACCTTC. Translating gives CSAIEQGDNYGYTF.

The gene calls are TRBV6-8 and TRBJ1-1; 7 bases align to TRBD1. The length of the CDR3 is 14 residues. The germline gives CDR1 MNHGY, CDR2 SAAAGT. The V segment lost 7 bases and the J segment 0 bases; nucleotides outside the gene matches: 5. CDR3 residues: CASTTGALNTEAFF. DNA of the CDR3: TGTGCCAGCACCACAGGGGCCTTGAACACTGAAGCTTTCTTT.

This clonotype was observed a handful of times. This chain joins TRBV7-9 and TRBJ1-1, with TRBD1 identical over 7 bases. Trimming took 5 bases from V and 4 from J; bases not matched to a gene: 7. Germline V gene lookup returns CDR1 SEHNR and CDR2 FQNEAQ (reference sequence). The CDR3 length is 14 residues. The CDR3 region is CASSDNRGGTEAFF. CDR3 in DNA: TGTGCCAGCAGCGACAACAGGGGCGGCACTGAAGCTTTCTTT.

This clonotype occurred a few times. The CDR3 loop is CASSTLRDRGEQYV. The CDR3 DNA is TGTGCCAGCAGTACGCTCCGGGACAGGGGAGAGCAGTACGTC. The chain has TRBV6-2 or TRBV6-3 and TRBJ2-7; 10 bases are a match to TRBD1. CDR3 length: 14 amino acids. Germline CDR1 and CDR2: MNHEY and SVGEGT. Unmatched junction bases numbered 8, after V lost 5 bases and J lost 7 bases.